This T cell receptor beta chain was identified in a study of blood T cell repertoires in COVID-19. Background on the study: Spain, Italy and the United States supplied samples that represented acute and convalescent COVID-19. In each case, the material was cDNA or gDNA derived from T cells, B-cell-depleted T cells, or PBMCs.

Per the authors' pipeline: The assay estimated nucleated cells by amplifying reference gene primers. Method: immunoSEQ multiplex PCR; TCRdb's copy keeps in-frame clones and lacks some. V and J calls and clone size follow that table, whereas D and trimming were derived from the DNA. The repertoire holds about 210,000 clones, with about 89% as singletons. This clone appeared once. This TCR derives from a woman in her thirties or forties with acute or convalescent COVID-19. The sample was peripheral blood.

The CDR3 here is CASSLGRNQPQHF. CDR3 coding DNA: TGTGCCAGCAGCTTAGGCAGAAATCAGCCCCAGCATTTT. The chain has TRBV7-8 and TRBJ1-5; D uncertain. V was cut by 1 base and J by 4 bases, with 5 bases left in between. This CDR3 region has 13 residues. Germline CDR1 reads SGHVS; CDR2 reads FQNEAQ.